A selection of T cell receptor beta chains follows, all from one sample in a study of blood T cell repertoires in COVID-19. Here immunoSEQ multiplex PCR was the method, and the copy in TCRdb shows in-frame clones only, minus some. The sample holds about 60,000 clones, roughly 80% seen once. The sample comprised peripheral blood. The receptor set was obtained from a human donor in a cohort sampled during active COVID-19. The CDR3 runs from the conserved cysteine through the conserved F or W. A D gene is named only where the DNA matches it firmly. A clone size is listed for some rows: how often the clone was seen (once, few, many), or a class if it is expanded.

d_gene	v_gene	j_gene	abundance	CDR3nt	CDR3aa
NA	TRBV11-2	TRBJ1-1	NA	TGTGCCAGCAGCTTAGGCCAGTTGCGGGACACTGAAGCTTTCTTT	CASSLGQLRDTEAFF
NA	TRBV7-9	TRBJ1-4	few	TGTGCCAGCAGCTACTACGAAAAACTGTTTTTT	CASSYYEKLFF
TRBD2	TRBV9	TRBJ2-1	NA	TGTGCCAGCAGCGGAAGACTAGCGGGGGGCCCCCCTCTCAGGTTCTTC	CASSGRLAGGPPLRFF
TRBD1	TRBV11-1	TRBJ2-1	NA	TGTGCCAGCAGCCCTGGACAGGGTCGCTCCTACAATGAGCAGTTCTTC	CASSPGQGRSYNEQFF
NA	TRBV12-3/TRBV12-4	TRBJ1-1	few	TGTGCCAGCAGGGCTACAGGGAAAGATGAAGCTTTCTTT	CASRATGKDEAFF
TRBD2	TRBV11-3	TRBJ2-1	NA	TGTGCCAGCAGCTGGACCGGGACTAGCAATGAGCAGTTCTTC	CASSWTGTSNEQFF
TRBD1	TRBV3-1/TRBV3-2	TRBJ1-1	NA	TGTGCCAGCAGCTCCGGGACAGGGTTCCGAGCTTTCTTT	CASSSGTGFRAFF
TRBD1	TRBV28	TRBJ2-7	NA	TGTGCCAGCAATACAGGGGTGACCCAACCGTACTACGAGCAGTACTTC	CASNTGVTQPYYEQYF
TRBD1	TRBV28	TRBJ2-7	NA	TGTGCCAGTCGTTCAAACAGGGGTGCCTACGAGCAGTACTTC	CASRSNRGAYEQYF
NA	TRBV7-2	TRBJ1-6	NA	TGTGCCAGCACCCCCGGAGCCGTTAATTCACCCCTCCACTTT	CASTPGAVNSPLHF
NA	TRBV7-9	TRBJ2-5	NA	TGTGCCAGCAGCTTAAGGGGTAAAGAGACCCAGTACTTC	CASSLRGKETQYF
TRBD2	TRBV5-8	TRBJ2-1	few	TGTGCCAGCAGCGGGGGGACTAGTGGTCTCTACAATGAGCAGTTCTTC	CASSGGTSGLYNEQFF
NA	TRBV6-2/TRBV6-3	TRBJ1-3	NA	TGTGCCAGCAGTTACTCGCCATTGAGCTCTGGAAACACCATATATTTT	CASSYSPLSSGNTIYF
NA	TRBV2	TRBJ1-5	NA	TGTGCCAGCAAAGGGGGAGATCAGCCCCAGCATTTT	CASKGGDQPQHF
NA	TRBV11-2	TRBJ1-1	NA	TGTGCCAGCAGCTTATCAGTCATGAACACTGAAGCTTTCTTT	CASSLSVMNTEAFF